The source of this T cell receptor (beta chain) is a study of OX40 agonist ivuxolimab in advanced cancers. Study summary: The patients' treatment was ivuxolimab, an agonistic anti-OX40 (CD134) antibody.

Study outcomes and limitations: At 0.1 to 3.0 mg/kg and by week 6, CD4+ and CD8+ T cells in the blood had expanded clonally. Expansion of clones was among the lowest in partial responders at 0.1-3.0 mg/kg. Undetermined was the antigen specificity of the expanded peripheral T cells.

Generated by immunoSEQ multiplex PCR, the TCRdb table keeps only in-frame clones and is missing some. The data show approximately 99,000 clones, with roughly 95% seen just once and about 0.19% held by the top ten. For this clone: Its antigen is unknown.

Trimming pared 4 bases from V and 10 bases from J, leaving 14 bases between. Germline V gene data show CDR1 as LGHNA and CDR2 as YSLEER. The CDR3 consists of 13 residues. Sequenced material: CD4+ or CD8+ T cells sorted from blood, taken in a trial of the OX40 agonist ivuxolimab. This rearrangement joins TRBV4-3 to TRBJ2-1, with D unresolved. This TCR was sampled from an adult with an advanced solid tumor such as melanoma, head and neck, liver or kidney cancer. The CDR3 protein is CASSPSRRPEQFF. CDR3 DNA: TGCGCCAGCAGCCCTTCGAGACGGCCCGAGCAGTTCTTC.